The 30 T cell receptor beta chains in this list originate from one sample, sequenced in a study of cytomegalovirus exposure and HLA in healthy donors. The PCR ran on 60 Vbeta and 13 Jbeta primers. Sequencing used immunoSEQ multiplex PCR; TCRdb keeps in-frame clones, though not all of them. This table holds 120,000 or so clones, around 65% found once. Sequencing was carried out using PBMCs. These receptor sequences come from a man aged 18 to 29 in good health and CMV-seronegative.

In this sample, this clone turned up a few times. This chain uses TRBV28 with TRBJ2-7; tentatively, D is TRBD1 (5 bases). CDR1 and CDR2 (germline): MDHEN, SYDVKM. The CDR3 has 11 amino acids. Trimming cost V 10 bases and J 9 bases, with 16 bases left between them. The CDR3: CAIRQGGRQYF. CDR3 DNA: TGTGCCATTAGGCAGGGCGGAAGGCAGTACTTC.

The gene calls are TRBV11-2 and TRBJ1-1; 9 positions agree with TRBD1. Germline CDR1 reads SGHAT; CDR2 reads FQNNGV. The CDR3 covers 15 residues. Trimming took 5 bases from V and 2 from J; bases not matched to a gene: 6. CDR3 sequence reads: CASSRRGQGNTEAFF. The CDR3 nucleotides are TGTGCCAGCAGCCGGCGGGGACAGGGAAACACTGAAGCTTTCTTT.

The table lists this clone with a few counts. The rearrangement joins TRBV28 to TRBJ2-3; TRBD2 agrees at 11 bases. Germline CDR1 MDHEN, CDR2 SYDVKM. This CDR3 has 14 residues. The V and J ends lost 5 bases and 12 bases, in that order; junction bases with no gene match: 10. The CDR3 region is CASSPDLAGGRQYF. CDR3 in DNA: TGTGCCAGCAGTCCCGATCTAGCGGGGGGCCGACAGTATTTT.

V gene TRBV6-5 combines with J gene TRBJ2-7; maybe TRBD2 (6 bases). V was cut by 5 bases and J by 3 bases, with 14 bases left in between. The CDR3 is 14 amino acids. CDR1 MNHEY and CDR2 SVGAGI come from the germline V gene. The CDR3 DNA is TGTGCCAGCAGTCGAGTGGGACTTTACTACGAGCAGTACTTC. Its translation: CASSRVGLYYEQYF.

V is TRBV25-1 and J is TRBJ1-3; D uncertain. The CDR3 covers 15 residues. V was shortened by 3 bases and J by 3 bases, with 12 bases between the two germline ends. Per germline, CDR1 MGHDK and CDR2 SYGVNS. CDR3 amino acids: CASSEPFGFGNTIYF. The CDR3 nucleotides read TGTGCCAGCAGTGAGCCGTTCGGGTTTGGAAACACCATATATTTT.

This clone was observed a handful of times. This chain links TRBV2 with TRBJ1-2, with D hard to call. The CDR3 has 12 amino acids. Trimming shortened V by 3 bases and J by 2 bases, and 4 bases separated the two germline ends. The germline CDR1 and CDR2 sequences are SNHLY and FYNNEI. CDR3 bases: TGTGCCAGCAGTGACAGGAACTATGGCTACACCTTC. It translates to CASSDRNYGYTF.

This clone was detected only once. The chain links TRBV25-1 to TRBJ1-5, with 9 bases identical to TRBD1. Germline CDR1 and CDR2: MGHDK and SYGVNS. This CDR3 contains 14 residues. Trimming took 4 bases from V and 4 from J; bases not matched to a gene: 2. This CDR3 is CASSGQGVNQPQHF. CDR3 nucleotide sequence: TGTGCCAGCAGTGGACAGGGGGTTAATCAGCCCCAGCATTTT.

This clone was recorded only once. The V gene is TRBV2, the J gene TRBJ2-5; D is unclear. Trimming removed 6 bases from V and 0 bases from J, with 11 bases in between. Germline lookup yields CDR1 SNHLY and CDR2 FYNNEI. The CDR3 runs to 14 residues. DNA of the CDR3: TGTGCCAGCAGCTACGGGTCGTACCAAGAGACCCAGTACTTC. Translation: CASSYGSYQETQYF.

This clone was seen more than once but under ten times. The chain employs TRBV7-2 and TRBJ2-2, with 9 positions matching TRBD2. The V gene end was trimmed by 2 bases and the J gene end by 5 bases; junction bases not matched to a gene: 6. CDR3 length: 16 residues. Per germline, CDR1 SGHTA and CDR2 FQGNSA. In DNA, the CDR3 is TGTGCCAGCAGCTTATCTAGCGGGGTCAGGACCGGGGAGCTGTTTTTT. Translation gives CASSLSSGVRTGELFF.

The rearrangement uses TRBV5-6 and TRBJ2-1; a weak D match, TRBD1 (6 bases). V was clipped by 4 bases and J by 4 bases, with 24 bases between them. In germline, CDR1 is SGHDT, CDR2 YYEEEE. The CDR3 totals 18 residues. The DNA for the CDR3 is TGTGCCAGCAGCCTTGTCTCTACTCGAGGGGGTTTATACAATGAGCAGTTCTTC. Translation: CASSLVSTRGGLYNEQFF.

The J gene is TRBJ1-1, the V gene TRBV30; D not resolved. This CDR3 is built from 13 residues. Germline CDR1 and CDR2: GTSNPN and SVGIG (reference sequence). V dropped 0 bases and J dropped 0 bases, with 5 bases sitting between them. CDR3 amino acids: CAWSVTVNTEAFF. DNA of the CDR3: TGTGCCTGGAGTGTAACAGTGAACACTGAAGCTTTCTTT.

The chain links TRBV19 to TRBJ1-5, with D maybe TRBD1 (6 bases). The CDR3 spans 18 residues. In germline, CDR1 is LNHDA, CDR2 SQIVND (reference sequence). Trimming shortened V by 7 bases and J by 5 bases, and 27 bases separated the two germline ends. The DNA for the CDR3 is TGTGCCAGTACCTCGCACATGGGGGCGGAAGCCATTCATCAGCCCCAGCATTTT. The encoded protein is CASTSHMGAEAIHQPQHF.

CDR3 sequence: CASSLGGLNQPQHF. CDR3 coding DNA: TGTGCCAGCAGCTTAGGAGGGCTCAATCAGCCCCAGCATTTT. The rearrangement joins TRBV5-5 to TRBJ1-5; D not resolved. The CDR3 totals 14 residues. V lost 2 bases and J lost 3, with 9 bases in between. Germline CDR1 and CDR2: SGHKS and YYEKEE (reference sequence).

A word on this clone: At one end, the junction sequence differs from germline, possibly due to a read error. This chain connects TRBV27 to TRBJ1-5; 7 bases agree with TRBD1. Germline-derived CDR1 and CDR2 are MNHEY and SMNVEV (reference sequence). This CDR3 comprises 16 residues. The CDR3 region has the DNA TGTGCCAGCAGCTTATACTTTACAGGGGCGGGTCAGCCCCAGCATTTT. Amino acid sequence: CASSLYFTGAGQPQHF.

In nucleotides, the CDR3 is TGCGCCAGCAGCCTAGACAGGGGTTCCACTGAAGCTTTCTTT. Its translation: CASSLDRGSTEAFF. This rearrangement joins TRBV5-1 to TRBJ1-1; TRBD1 aligns across 8 bases. In germline, CDR1 is SGHRS, CDR2 YFSETQ. V lost 4 bases to trimming and J lost 4 bases; unmatched junction nucleotides: 6. This CDR3 comprises 14 residues.

This clone was observed a few times. The chain couples TRBV5-1 to TRBJ2-2, with TRBD1 identical over 8 bases. This CDR3 is 17 amino acids long. The J segment lost 5 bases and the V segment lost 2 bases, leaving 11 bases of the junction unmatched. Germline assignment: CDR1 SGHRS and CDR2 YFSETQ. In nucleotides, the CDR3 is TGCGCCAGCAGCTTTCACCCAGGGGGCGGAAGGACCGGGGAGCTGTTTTTT. Its protein product is CASSFHPGGGRTGELFF.

This clone was counted a few times. The rearrangement links TRBV28 to TRBJ1-4, with TRBD1 as a possible D gene (6 bases). Trimming removed 4 bases at V and 5 bases at J, with 17 bases between. The germline gives CDR1 MDHEN, CDR2 SYDVKM. The CDR3 spans 16 residues. In DNA form, the CDR3 reads TGTGCCAGCAGTTCCTTCGACAGGCTAAAAAATGAAAAACTGTTTTTT. Translated: CASSSFDRLKNEKLFF.

V usage is TRBV19 and J usage is TRBJ1-4; D remains unclear. V was shortened by 7 bases and J by 3 bases, with 15 bases between the two germline ends. Germline V gives CDR1 LNHDA, CDR2 SQIVND (reference sequence). The CDR3 extends over 15 amino acids. The CDR3: CASMGAARANEKLFF. CDR3 sequence (DNA): TGTGCCAGTATGGGTGCGGCGCGAGCTAATGAAAAACTGTTTTTT.

The chain carries TRBV7-2 and TRBJ1-5; TRBD1 matches at 7 bases. Trimming removed 7 bases from V and 2 bases from J; junction bases left unmatched: 8. CDR1 and CDR2 from the germline V gene are SGHTA and FQGNSA. CDR3 length: 15 residues. The chain's CDR3 is CASTSTGSGNQPQHF. The CDR3 bases are TGTGCCAGCACGTCGACAGGGTCTGGCAATCAGCCCCAGCATTTT.

As for this clone: Other DNA sequences in this specimen translate into the identical CDR3. The rearrangement links TRBV5-1 to TRBJ2-1; D not certain. CDR1 SGHRS and CDR2 YFSETQ come from the germline V gene. The CDR3 runs 16 residues. V shed 0 bases and J shed 0 bases, with 10 bases lying between them. The CDR3 here is CASSLAAASSYNEQFF. The CDR3 DNA reads TGCGCCAGCAGCTTGGCCGCGGCTAGCTCCTACAATGAGCAGTTCTTC.

The V and J genes are TRBV29-1 and TRBJ1-1, with 8 positions matching TRBD1. CDR1 and CDR2 (germline): SQVTM, ANQGSEA. The CDR3 consists of 13 residues. V was pared by 7 bases and J by 5 bases, with 9 bases of the junction left unmatched. The CDR3 loop reads CSGGQGVLTEAFF. The CDR3 bases are TGCAGCGGTGGACAGGGAGTACTTACTGAAGCTTTCTTT.

This chain connects TRBV19 to TRBJ1-1, with TRBD1 identical over 11 bases. J lost 4 bases, V lost 9 bases, and 7 bases had no gene match. There are 14 residues in the CDR3. The germline V gene has CDR1 LNHDA and CDR2 SQIVND (reference sequence). Written as DNA, the CDR3 is TGTGCCAGCCAATCCGGGACAGGGGGCACTGAAGCTTTCTTT. Its protein product is CASQSGTGGTEAFF. Full variable domain (outside the CDR3, taken from reference TRBV19 and TRBJ1-1): DGGITQSPKYLFRKEGQNVTLSCEQNLNHDAMYWYRQDPGQGLRLIYYSQIVNDFQKGDIAEGYSVSREKKESFPLTVTSAQKNPTAFYLCASQSGTGGTEAFFGQGTRLTVV.

V usage is TRBV5-1 and J usage is TRBJ2-3; TRBD2 agrees at 11 bases. The V segment lost 2 bases and the J segment 2 bases; nucleotides outside the gene matches: 13. The CDR3 loop spans 19 amino acids. Germline values: CDR1 SGHRS, CDR2 YFSETQ. The CDR3 reads CASSFSPSGGSFNTDTQYF. Written as DNA, the CDR3 is TGCGCCAGCAGCTTCTCGCCTAGCGGGGGGTCCTTTAACACAGATACGCAGTATTTT. Together with reference TRBV5-1 and TRBJ2-3, the CDR3 gives the full variable domain: KAGVTQTPRYLIKTRGQQVTLSCSPISGHRSVSWYQQTPGQGLQFLFEYFSETQRNKGNFPGRFSGRQFSNSRSEMNVSTLELGDSALYLCASSFSPSGGSFNTDTQYFGPGTRLTVL.

The rearrangement uses TRBV10-3 and TRBJ2-7; D is perhaps TRBD2 (5 bases). The CDR3 is 13 residues long. The V end lost 3 bases, the J end lost 5 bases, and 11 bases lay between the germline ends. CDR1 is ENHRY and CDR2 is SYGVKD in the germline V gene. CDR3 DNA: TGTGCCATCAGTGAAGGTCAGAGGGACGAGCAGTACTTC. This encodes CAISEGQRDEQYF.

The V call is TRBV11-3, the J call TRBJ2-7; 10 bases are shared with TRBD1. The CDR3 has 17 amino acids. The trim removed 5 bases at V and 0 bases at J, leaving 10 bases unmatched. Germline V gene data show CDR1 as SGHNT and CDR2 as YENEEA. CDR3 sequence (DNA): TGTGCCAGCAGCCCGGGACAGGGGCCCCCTAGCTCCTACGAGCAGTACTTC. This codes for CASSPGQGPPSSYEQYF.

The chain carries TRBV7-2 and TRBJ1-1, with TRBD1 matching 7 bases. The CDR3 spans 13 residues. The V gene end was trimmed by 4 bases and the J gene end by 12 bases; junction bases not matched to a gene: 11. Germline CDR1 reads SGHTA; CDR2 reads FQGNSA. The CDR3 DNA sequence: TGTGCCAGCAGCTCGCAGACAGGGTTGTTGTCTTTCTTT. This encodes CASSSQTGLLSFF.

The chain is built from TRBV7-8 and TRBJ1-2; a possible D gene is TRBD1 (6 bases). V dropped 5 bases and J dropped 0 bases, with 25 bases sitting between them. The CDR3 consists of 19 residues. Germline assignment: CDR1 SGHVS and CDR2 FQNEAQ. The CDR3 DNA is TGTGCCAGCAGCACCCAACCGGACAGCTGGAACCTAGCTAACTATGGCTACACCTTC. Amino acids: CASSTQPDSWNLANYGYTF.

The rearrangement uses TRBV2 and TRBJ2-5, with 7 bases lining up with TRBD1. Germline V lookup: CDR1 SNHLY, CDR2 FYNNEI. The CDR3 loop spans 12 amino acids. With V trimmed by 8 bases and J by 5 bases, 5 bases remained unmatched. The chain's CDR3 is CASGQAAETQYF. The CDR3, as DNA: TGTGCCAGCGGACAGGCGGCGGAGACCCAGTACTTC. Full variable domain (rest looked up from reference TRBV2 and TRBJ2-5): EPEVTQTPSHQVTQMGQEVILRCVPISNHLYFYWYRQILGQKVEFLVSFYNNEISEKSEIFDDQFSVERPDGSNFTLKIRSTKLEDSAMYFCASGQAAETQYFGPGTRLLVL.

This chain joins TRBV5-1 and TRBJ2-5; 12 bases are shared with TRBD2. V trimming: 6 bases; J trimming: 5 bases; junction bases outside the gene matches: 11. The length of the CDR3 is 16 residues. The germline CDR1 and CDR2 sequences are SGHRS and YFSETQ. The CDR3 is CASTLTLAGGPETQYF. The CDR3 DNA sequence: TGCGCCAGCACCCTTACTCTAGCGGGAGGGCCGGAGACCCAGTACTTC.

The chain uses TRBV5-1 and TRBJ2-1, with a weak D call TRBD1 (6 bases). The V gene lost 2 bases and the J gene lost 4 bases, with 10 bases spanning the gap. Germline CDR1 SGHRS, CDR2 YFSETQ. There are 14 residues in the CDR3. CDR3 sequence reads: CASSFRQEYNEQFF. The CDR3 coding sequence is TGCGCCAGCAGCTTCAGACAGGAATACAATGAGCAGTTCTTC.